The 20 T cell receptor beta chains in this list originate from one sample, sequenced in a study of tumor-infiltrating lymphocytes in primary liver carcinoma. cDNA specific to TCR beta was made from about 550 ng of total RNA, with a constant-region primer employed for priming. Three-round nested multiplex PCR performed with slightly modified ARM-PCR produced the TCR beta libraries. A C-beta reverse primer was combined with TRBV1-TRBV30 forward primers in the first two PCR rounds, and each round had 9 to 10 cycles. TCRdb processed the multiplex PCR reads anew with MiXCR; each CDR3 protein has one entry. The data contain about 110,000 distinct CDR3 sequences, roughly 85% of them singletons. Co-extraction yielded RNA and DNA from around 20-30 mg of unsorted bulk tissue. Sequencing was performed on liver tumor tissue from sampling region 3. Subset meaning: tumor region T3, left-lateral pole. These receptors all come from a man aged 35 to 55 with primary liver carcinoma and hepatitis B virus infection.

CDR3 region: CASSHNLTGSYEQYF. The CDR3, as DNA: TGCGCCAGCAGCCATAACCTGACAGGCTCCTACGAGCAGTACTTC. This sequence joins TRBV4-3 and TRBJ2-7, with D possibly being TRBD1 (6 bases). The CDR3 is 15 residues long. V was trimmed by 3 bases and J by 0 bases, leaving 12 bases between them. Germline V CDR1 and CDR2: LGHNA, YSLEER.

About this clonotype: At one of its ends the junction is not consistent with the germline gene, which may arise from a read error. The chain links TRBV11-1 to TRBJ2-7, with 11 positions matching TRBD2. The CDR3 covers 16 residues. From germline, CDR1 is SGHAT and CDR2 FQDESV (reference sequence). CDR3 bases: TGTGCCGGCAGCCAAGATAGGACTAGCGGGTACTACGAGCAGTACTTC. Its protein product is CAGSQDRTSGYYEQYF.

About this clonotype: The germline gene is not matched at one end of the junction; a read error may be the cause. CDR3: CVSSSWGSSAGARTDTQYF. The CDR3 region has the DNA TGTGTCAGCAGTTCTTGGGGAAGCTCTGCTGGAGCCCGCACAGATACGCAGTATTTT. This chain connects TRBV11-1 to TRBJ2-3; no reliable D call. In germline, CDR1 is SGHAT, CDR2 FQDESV (reference sequence). The CDR3 sequence is 19 residues long.

The sample holds one count of this clonotype. The V gene is TRBV11-2, the J gene TRBJ2-3; TRBD2 is a possible D gene (6 bases). CDR1 is SGHAT, CDR2 FQNNGV, per germline. V dropped 0 bases and J dropped 4 bases, with 17 bases sitting between them. This CDR3 is built from 17 residues. CDR3: CASSLDPGETNADTQYF. For the CDR3, the DNA is TGTGCCAGCAGCTTAGATCCGGGGGAAACTAACGCAGATACGCAGTATTTT.

Note on this clonotype: Lacking the conserved final phenylalanine or tryptophan, this CDR3 likely reflects a read error. V and J are TRBV12-3 or TRBV12-4 and TRBJ1-2; no clear D gene. This CDR3 region has 14 residues. Trimming cost V 7 bases and J 7 bases, with 19 bases left between them. The CDR3 nucleotides are TGTGCCAGCACTACCGCCGGAGGGAGGCGTGGCTACACCTTA. Translating gives CASTTAGGRRGYTL.

This chain links TRBV10-3 with TRBJ1-2, with D maybe TRBD1 (5 bases). The CDR3 contains 15 residues. CDR1 ENHRY and CDR2 SYGVKD come from the germline V gene. V gave up 3 bases and J gave up 1 base, with 12 bases separating them. The CDR3 loop is CAISDSTAHNYGYTF. In DNA form, the CDR3 reads TGTGCCATCAGTGACTCGACAGCTCATAACTATGGCTACACCTTC.

The chain recombines TRBV11-2 with TRBJ2-2; D might be TRBD1 (5 bases). Germline V gene data show CDR1 as SGHAT and CDR2 as FQNNGV. Deletions cut 7 bases from V and 7 bases from J, with 16 bases between. The CDR3 contains 14 residues. CDR3: CASTIDSDIGELFF. In DNA form, the CDR3 reads TGTGCCAGCACCATAGACTCGGACATCGGGGAGCTGTTTTTT.

Points on this clonotype: A clone one base away is much larger, so this may be a read error. The chain links TRBV20-1 to TRBJ2-5; 8 positions match TRBD2. CDR1 and CDR2 from the germline V gene are DFQATT and SNEGSKA (reference sequence). The CDR3 extends over 15 amino acids. With 7 bases clipped from V and 1 base from J, the junction kept 11 bases outside the gene matches. This chain's CDR3 is CSEGADSGTQETQYF. The CDR3 region has the DNA TGCAGTGAAGGGGCGGATAGCGGGACCCAAGAGACCCAGTACTTC.

V usage is TRBV29-1 and J usage is TRBJ2-7; D is unclear. Germline CDR1 and CDR2: SQVTM and ANQGSEA. Deletions cut 4 bases from V and 8 bases from J, with 18 bases between. This CDR3 contains 13 residues. The CDR3 DNA sequence: TGCAGCGTTGCCCCCACCGGGCTCCACAAGCAGTACTTC. Its translation is CSVAPTGLHKQYF.

Notes on this clonotype: One end of the junction fails to match germline, which may point to a read error. The gene calls are TRBV6-5 and TRBJ2-7, with 8 bases that match TRBD2. Germline assignment: CDR1 MNHEY and CDR2 SVGAGI. The CDR3 totals 13 residues. The CDR3 here is CACSSGLAYEQYF. CDR3 DNA: TGTGCCTGCAGTTCCGGACTAGCATACGAGCAGTACTTC.

This clonotype was counted many times. A read error may account for a junction end that differs from germline. The chain joins TRBV29-1 to TRBJ2-6; the D is unclear. Germline CDR1 and CDR2: SQVTM and ANQGSEA. This CDR3 spans 15 amino acids. The CDR3 nucleotides read TGCAACGTTGAATTGGCAAACTCTGGGGCCAACGTCCTGACTTTC. Translating gives CNVELANSGANVLTF. The whole variable domain, remainder taken from reference TRBV29-1 and TRBJ2-6, is SAVISQKPSRDICQRGTSLTIQCQVDSQVTMMFWYRQQPGQSLTLIATANQGSEATYESGFVIDKFPISRPNLTFSTLTVSNMSPEDSSIYLCNVELANSGANVLTFGAGSRLTVL.

Comments on this clonotype: In this CDR3 the conserved last residue, phenylalanine or tryptophan, is missing, so a read error is likely. The rearrangement joins TRBV30 to TRBJ1-1; no firm D call. The CDR3 has 11 residues. Germline values: CDR1 GTSNPN, CDR2 SVGIG (reference sequence). CDR3 region: CDCPRDTEAFY. The CDR3 coding sequence is TGTGACTGCCCCCGCGACACTGAAGCTTTCTAT.

To note about this clonotype: Germline is not matched at one junction end, which may reflect a read error. Written as DNA, the CDR3 is TGTGCCTGCCCGGACAGTAGCTCTGGGGTCAACGTCCTGACTTTC. As protein: CACPDSSSGVNVLTF. The rearrangement links TRBV30 to TRBJ2-6; weak D call: TRBD1 (6 bases). This CDR3 has 15 residues. The germline CDR1 and CDR2 sequences are GTSNPN and SVGIG (reference sequence).

Notes on this clonotype: The junction and the germline gene differ at one end; a read error may be behind it. This chain connects TRBV12-3 or TRBV12-4 to TRBJ1-2; D might be TRBD1 (6 bases). This CDR3 is built from 14 residues. CDR3 coding DNA: TGTGCCAGCAGTCGTCAGGGGCGTGGACTATGGCTACACTTC. Protein: CASSRQGRGLWLHF.

The rearrangement links TRBV6-6 to TRBJ2-7; D is ambiguous. The CDR3 contains 12 residues. V was trimmed by 6 bases and J by 7 bases, leaving 13 bases between them. Germline values: CDR1 MNHNY, CDR2 SVGAGI (reference sequence). The CDR3 here is CASSTPFREQYF. The CDR3 DNA reads as TGTGCCAGCAGCACCCCGTTCCGTGAGCAGTACTTC.

The gene calls are TRBV7-3 and TRBJ2-1; D call uncertain. CDR3 length equals 15 residues. Per germline, CDR1 SGHTA and CDR2 FQGTGA. The CDR3 here is CVSSLGPSSYNEQFF. DNA for the CDR3: TGTGTTAGCAGCTTAGGCCCGAGCTCCTACAATGAGCAGTTCTTC.

This clonotype came up once. At one of its ends the junction is not consistent with the germline gene, which may arise from a read error. The CDR3 spells CAISFEGSTDTQYF. The CDR3 nucleotides are TGTGCCATCAGCTTTGAGGGGAGTACAGATACACAGTATTTT. The chain links TRBV11-2 to TRBJ2-3; either TRBD1 or TRBD2 may fit D (5 bases each). This CDR3 spans 14 amino acids. From germline, CDR1 is SGHAT and CDR2 FQNNGV.

The CDR3 DNA reads as TGCGCCAGCAGCTCGGGACTAGAGGTCCACGAGCAGTACTTC. Translating gives CASSSGLEVHEQYF. The V gene is TRBV5-1, the J gene TRBJ2-7, with 8 bases lining up with TRBD2. This CDR3 contains 14 residues. Unmatched junction bases numbered 7, after V lost 3 bases and J lost 5 bases. Germline values: CDR1 SGHRS, CDR2 YFSETQ.

This clonotype was counted a single time. As the CDR3 is not closed by the conserved phenylalanine or tryptophan, this likely results from a read error. The rearrangement joins TRBV12-3 or TRBV12-4 to TRBJ2-3, with a weak D call TRBD1 (6 bases). This CDR3 contains 14 residues. The CDR3 region has the DNA TGTGCCAGCAATTTAGGGCAGGGGTCAGATACGCAGTATTCT. Its translation: CASNLGQGSDTQYS.

Details on this clonotype: One end of the junction is discordant with germline, which a read error may explain. The CDR3 DNA reads as TGTGCCGGCAGTTCTGGGACAGATAACACTGAAGCTTTCTTT. It yields the protein CAGSSGTDNTEAFF. The chain joins TRBV12-3 or TRBV12-4 to TRBJ1-1; 7 bases are a match to TRBD1. The CDR3 spans 14 residues.